This passage covers 17 T cell receptor beta chains from one sample sequenced in a study of T-cell reconstitution after alpha-beta-depleted transplantation in children. Unique molecular identifiers were used to barcode this TCRbeta library. Via MiXCR, TCRdb re-called the PCR reads, giving one row per CDR3 protein. The sample lists 200,000 or so distinct CDR3 sequences; approximately 6.8% were seen once. Specimen: PBMCs, collected before TCRalphabeta/CD19-depleted stem cell transplant. These receptors all come from a girl under three years old with combined immunodeficiency, due to receive a stem cell transplant.

This clonotype was seen repeatedly, ten times or more. The rearrangement joins TRBV29-1 to TRBJ2-1, with 8 bases matching TRBD2. Germline-derived CDR1 and CDR2 are SQVTM and ANQGSEA. This CDR3 contains 13 residues. Trimming at V came to 8 bases and at J to 2 bases, leaving 5 bases not matched to a gene. The CDR3 region is CSLTSGAYNEQFF. CDR3 coding DNA: TGCAGCCTTACTAGCGGAGCCTACAATGAGCAGTTCTTC.

This clonotype appeared many times. The genes are TRBV4-3 and TRBJ2-1, with TRBD1 matching over 9 bases. CDR1 is LGHNA and CDR2 is YSLEER in the germline V gene. The CDR3 extends over 14 amino acids. V lost 4 bases and J lost 5; bases outside the gene matches: 3. The CDR3 protein is CASSPRDRDNEQFF. For the CDR3, the DNA is TGCGCCAGCAGCCCAAGGGACAGGGACAATGAGCAGTTCTTC.

This clonotype was seen many times. The chain carries TRBV10-3 and TRBJ1-5; D is uncertain. V was pared by 0 bases and J by 9 bases, with 12 bases between. Germline V CDR1 and CDR2: ENHRY, SYGVKD. The CDR3 is made up of 14 amino acids. The CDR3 sequence: CAISESGGPRPQHF. CDR3 DNA sequence: TGTGCCATCAGTGAGTCAGGAGGGCCAAGGCCCCAGCATTTT.

The chain employs TRBV7-8 and TRBJ1-5; no reliable D call. This CDR3 has 13 amino acids. V was clipped by 5 bases and J by 10 bases, with 15 bases between them. Germline V gene data show CDR1 as SGHVS and CDR2 as FQNEAQ. The CDR3 DNA sequence: TGTGCCAGCAGCATGGTGAATATTGCTCCCCAGCATTTT. Its translation: CASSMVNIAPQHF.

The sample holds many counts of this clonotype. The CDR3 DNA sequence: TGCGCCAGCAGCTTGGCTACTAGCGGGGCTCCCTACGAGCAGTACTTC. Translating it yields CASSLATSGAPYEQYF. This rearrangement joins TRBV5-1 to TRBJ2-7, with 10 bases fitting TRBD2. The CDR3 has 16 amino acids. CDR1 is SGHRS and CDR2 is YFSETQ in the germline V gene. Trimming removed 0 bases from V and 2 bases from J; junction bases left unmatched: 5.

Ten or more counts support this clonotype. The rearrangement joins TRBV20-1 to TRBJ2-1; 12 bases line up with TRBD2. V was clipped by 0 bases and J by 9 bases; unmatched bases: 12. Looked up from germline, CDR1 is DFQATT and CDR2 is SNEGSKA (reference sequence). This CDR3 is built from 17 residues. Here the CDR3 DNA reads TGCAGTGCTAGAGAGACCATTACTAGCGGGAGGCGGGGTGAGCAGTTCTTC. This encodes CSARETITSGRRGEQFF.

The gene calls are TRBV7-9 and TRBJ2-5, with D unresolved. Germline loops: CDR1 SEHNR, CDR2 FQNEAQ (reference sequence). This CDR3 has 15 residues. Trimming stripped 2 bases from V and 2 bases from J, with 12 bases between. CDR3 DNA: TGTGCCAGCAGCTTACGGTTAGCCAGGCAAGAGACCCAGTACTTC. Its translation is CASSLRLARQETQYF.

J is TRBJ2-7 and V is TRBV6-2 or TRBV6-3; no reliable D call. Trimming pared 5 bases from V and 3 bases from J, leaving 14 bases between. Germline CDR1 reads MNHEY; CDR2 reads SVGEGT. The CDR3 is 14 amino acids. CDR3 region: CASSPTRRVYEQYF. In DNA, the CDR3 is TGTGCCAGCAGTCCCACCCGTCGAGTCTACGAGCAGTACTTC.

This clonotype was detected a few times. The chain has TRBV2 and TRBJ1-5, with unresolved D. There are 12 residues in the CDR3. Germline V gene sequence: CDR1 SNHLY, CDR2 FYNNEI. V was clipped by 1 base and J by 7 bases, with 5 bases between them. The CDR3: CASSEGRQPQHF. The CDR3 nucleotides read TGTGCCAGCAGTGAAGGAAGGCAGCCCCAGCATTTT.

A word on this clonotype: A read error is possible here, since a much larger clone lies one base away. The chain is built from TRBV5-6 and TRBJ2-3; the D is unclear. Germline CDR1 and CDR2: SGHDT and YYEEEE. This CDR3 comprises 14 residues. V dropped 6 bases and J dropped 3 bases, with 14 bases sitting between them. CDR3 amino acids: CASTAWASTDTQYF. The CDR3 DNA reads as TGTGCCAGCACTGCCTGGGCGAGTACAGATACGCAGTATTTT.

This clonotype was recorded at least ten times. This sequence joins TRBV4-2 and TRBJ1-2; D is undetermined. The CDR3 has 14 amino acids. The V gene's germline CDR1 is LGHNA and CDR2 YNFKEQ. The V gene lost 1 base and the J gene lost 3 bases, with 9 bases spanning the gap. In nucleotides, the CDR3 is TGTGCCAGCAGCCAAGCCGGGGAGTACTATGGCTACACCTTC. Translation: CASSQAGEYYGYTF.

This clonotype was detected ten times or more. This chain links TRBV4-2 with TRBJ2-5; D is undetermined. With 1 base removed from V and 4 bases from J, the gap between germline ends came to 10 bases. This CDR3 has 14 residues. CDR1 is LGHNA and CDR2 is YNFKEQ in the germline V gene. CDR3 in amino acids: CASSQVNSGETQYF. The CDR3 DNA reads TGTGCCAGCAGCCAAGTCAACAGTGGAGAGACCCAGTACTTC.

This clonotype has a count of ten or more. The chain uses TRBV6-6 and TRBJ2-4; D remains unclear. The CDR3 runs to 12 residues. Trimming removed 6 bases from V and 3 bases from J, with 6 bases in between. Germline lookup yields CDR1 MNHNY and CDR2 SVGAGI (reference sequence). CDR3 sequence (DNA): TGTGCCAGCAGGTCCCTCAAAAACATTCAGTACTTC. Its translation is CASRSLKNIQYF.

The sample holds many counts of this clonotype. The chain recombines TRBV20-1 with TRBJ2-5; TRBD2 matches at 11 bases. This CDR3 has 16 amino acids. V was clipped by 2 bases and J by 1 base; unmatched bases: 6. Germline loops: CDR1 DFQATT, CDR2 SNEGSKA (reference sequence). CDR3 sequence reads: CSARLSSGRRQETQYF. As DNA, the CDR3 is TGCAGTGCTAGACTGTCTAGCGGGAGGCGCCAAGAGACCCAGTACTTC.

Regarding this clonotype: A much larger clone differs by one base, so this may be a read error. The chain recombines TRBV28 with TRBJ2-1, with TRBD2 matching over 7 bases. CDR1 MDHEN and CDR2 SYDVKM come from the germline V gene. The CDR3 loop spans 21 amino acids. CDR3 sequence reads: CAYQRREREFHHVRSYNEQFF. The CDR3 DNA follows: TGTGCTTACCAAAGGAGGGAGCGGGAATTCCACCATGTTCGCTCCTACAATGAGCAGTTCTTC.

This clonotype was observed a few times. The chain employs TRBV7-2 and TRBJ2-7; 12 bases match TRBD2. V was pared by 3 bases and J by 5 bases, with 8 bases of the junction left unmatched. The germline V gene has CDR1 SGHTA and CDR2 FQGNSA. CDR3 size: 16 residues. For the CDR3, the DNA is TGTGCCAGCAGCTTCAGGCTAGCGGGGGGGCTTAACGAGCAGTACTTC. Amino acid sequence: CASSFRLAGGLNEQYF. The full variable domain, with the rest looked up from reference TRBV7-2 and TRBJ2-7, is GAGVSQSPSNKVTEKGKDVELRCDPISGHTALYWYRQSLGQGLEFLIYFQGNSAPDKSGLPSDRFSAERTGGSVSTLTIQRTQQEDSAVYLCASSFRLAGGLNEQYFGPGTRLTVT.

This clonotype came up a few times. The chain joins TRBV6-1 to TRBJ1-6; 10 bases line up with TRBD1. This CDR3 comprises 19 residues. The ends lost 1 base at V and 0 bases at J; junction bases unmatched: 6. The germline V gene encodes CDR1 MNHNS and CDR2 SASEGT. CDR3 nucleotide sequence: TGTGCCAGCAGTGAAGTCGTAGACAGGGGGCACTCCTATAATTCACCCCTCCACTTT. As protein: CASSEVVDRGHSYNSPLHF.